This paragraph covers one T cell receptor (beta chain) sequence. Its antigen is unidentified. Profiling relied on immunoSEQ multiplex PCR, and the TCRdb table lists in-frame clones only, not all of them. This table has 110,000 or so clones, approximately 87% appearing once. The entry originates in a study of a mutant IDH1 vaccine in newly diagnosed glioma. Across the study: Eight vaccine doses were administered to patients at weeks 1, 3, 5, 7, 11, 15, 19 and 23. Sex among treated patients split about 60% male, around 40% female; mean age was approximately 40 years. Receipt of radiotherapy, temozolomide, or both preceded the study, and most received both. General study points: Pseudoprogression seemingly bore no relation to changes in top peripheral T cell clonotypes.

Documented time point: week 11, during vaccination. In the vaccine, a single dose held 300 ug of the mutant IDH1 20-mer peptide, along with topical imiquimod. This TCR came from a woman between 45 and 65 years old with glioma. The sample was PBMCs, taken from a glioma patient whose treatment included an IDH1 peptide vaccine.

The DNA for the CDR3 is TGTGCCAGCAGCCCCCCCGGGACAGGATTCTACGAGCAGTACTTC. Its translation is CASSPPGTGFYEQYF. The chain employs TRBV7-9 and TRBJ2-7, with TRBD1 identical over 8 bases. Trimming removed 5 bases from V and 3 bases from J; junction bases left unmatched: 9. This CDR3 spans 15 amino acids. CDR1 and CDR2 (germline): SEHNR, FQNEAQ (reference sequence).